The 22 T cell receptor beta chains below come from one sample, sequenced in a study of blood T cell repertoires in COVID-19. Produced via immunoSEQ multiplex PCR; TCRdb's table is partial and in-frame only. The profile shows 200,000 to 250,000 clones, 85% to 95% of them singletons. The sequenced material came from peripheral blood. All receptors come from a young man with COVID-19, enrolled during active disease.

This clone is a singleton in its sample. The chain carries TRBV10-3 and TRBJ1-4; 11 bases are a match to TRBD1. V dropped 2 bases and J dropped 3; count of bases not matched to a gene: 14. The CDR3 runs 20 residues. Germline loops: CDR1 ENHRY, CDR2 SYGVKD. The CDR3 DNA reads TGTGCCATCAGTGAGACCCCCGGACAGGGGGCTCGTGGTGCTAATGAAAAACTGTTTTTT. Protein product: CAISETPGQGARGANEKLFF.

The gene calls are TRBV7-3 and TRBJ2-1; maybe TRBD1 (5 bases). The V gene lost 1 base and the J gene lost 1 base, with 14 bases spanning the gap. Germline V lookup: CDR1 SGHTA, CDR2 FQGTGA. CDR3 length: 17 amino acids. CDR3 protein: CASSLRTGDMSYNEQFF. As DNA, the CDR3 is TGTGCCAGCAGCTTAAGAACAGGAGACATGTCCTACAATGAGCAGTTCTTC.

This clone was seen more than once but under ten times. The chain recombines TRBV7-5 with TRBJ1-1; the table gives TRBD1 as D, unverified against the DNA. TRBV7-5 is described as a pseudogene. There are 14 residues in the CDR3. CDR3 amino acids: CVRSPPAGRTEAFF. For the CDR3, the DNA is TGTGTCAGAAGCCCCCCCGCAGGGCGGACTGAAGCTTTCTTT.

The rearrangement links TRBV27 to TRBJ2-7; 9 bases are a match to TRBD2. The length of the CDR3 is 15 residues. The V gene end was trimmed by 0 bases and the J gene end by 4 bases; junction bases not matched to a gene: 4. Germline CDR1 is MNHEY and CDR2 is SMNVEV (reference sequence). This chain's CDR3 is CASSLSRGGFYEQYF. The DNA for the CDR3 is TGTGCCAGCAGTTTATCGCGGGGGGGATTTTACGAGCAGTACTTC.

V gene TRBV6-5 combines with J gene TRBJ2-7, with 7 nucleotides matching TRBD1. CDR3 size: 13 residues. The germline gives CDR1 MNHEY, CDR2 SVGAGI. The V and J ends lost 7 bases and 6 bases, in that order; junction bases with no gene match: 9. CDR3 coding DNA: TGTGCCAGCACCCAGACAGGGAGAGGCGAGCAGTACTTC. Translation: CASTQTGRGEQYF.

The chain joins TRBV30 to TRBJ2-2; 9 bases align to TRBD2. Unmatched junction bases numbered 8, after V lost 0 bases and J lost 6 bases. From germline, CDR1 is GTSNPN and CDR2 SVGIG (reference sequence). This CDR3 is built from 16 residues. CDR3: CAWSVQGGGAPGELFF. CDR3 DNA: TGTGCCTGGAGTGTACAGGGCGGGGGGGCCCCCGGGGAGCTGTTTTTT.

This sequence joins TRBV30 and TRBJ1-3, with D uncertain. Per germline, CDR1 GTSNPN and CDR2 SVGIG (reference sequence). The CDR3 has 13 amino acids. V lost 0 bases, J lost 0 bases, and 3 bases lay in between. CDR3 region: CAWSVGSGNTIYF. The CDR3, as DNA: TGTGCCTGGAGTGTCGGCTCTGGAAACACCATATATTTT.

V usage is TRBV6-5 and J usage is TRBJ1-1; 9 bases align to TRBD1. The V gene's germline CDR1 is MNHEY and CDR2 SVGAGI. V trimming: 0 bases; J trimming: 5 bases; junction bases outside the gene matches: 7. CDR3 length: 16 amino acids. This CDR3 is CASSYSTGGAFTEAFF. CDR3 bases: TGTGCCAGCAGTTACTCCACAGGGGGCGCTTTTACTGAAGCTTTCTTT.

This clone was counted between two and nine times. The chain has TRBV7-9 and TRBJ1-3, with D perhaps matching TRBD1 (5 bases). In germline, CDR1 is SEHNR, CDR2 FQNEAQ (reference sequence). Trimming removed 5 bases from V and 0 bases from J, with 14 bases in between. The CDR3 has 16 residues. This CDR3 reads CASSRGDGSSGNTIYF. CDR3 bases: TGTGCCAGCAGCCGGGGGGACGGGAGCTCTGGAAACACCATATATTTT.

The genes are TRBV29-1 and TRBJ2-1; 12 bases match TRBD2. With V trimmed by 5 bases and J by 8 bases, 19 bases remained unmatched. The CDR3 covers 18 residues. Germline loops: CDR1 SQVTM, CDR2 ANQGSEA. CDR3 residues: CSVYVSLLAGGFQDEQFF. The CDR3 nucleotides are TGCAGCGTTTACGTCTCCTTACTAGCGGGGGGATTTCAGGATGAGCAGTTCTTC.

The V call is TRBV30, the J call TRBJ1-2; D is ambiguous. Germline V gene lookup returns CDR1 GTSNPN and CDR2 SVGIG (reference sequence). V gave up 0 bases and J gave up 0 bases, with 20 bases separating them. This CDR3 contains 18 residues. CDR3 amino acids: CAWSVPSGGRRSNYGYTF. CDR3 bases: TGTGCCTGGAGTGTACCATCGGGAGGCAGAAGATCTAACTATGGCTACACCTTC.

This clone was counted a single time. J is TRBJ2-7 and V is TRBV7-3; a weak D match, TRBD2 (6 bases). Trimming stripped 0 bases from V and 2 bases from J, with 11 bases between. This CDR3 has 15 residues. CDR1 SGHTA and CDR2 FQGTGA come from the germline V gene. The CDR3 region is CASSLTAGPTYEQYF. CDR3 in DNA: TGTGCCAGCAGCTTAACTGCGGGACCCACCTACGAGCAGTACTTC. Full variable domain (outside the CDR3, taken from reference TRBV7-3 and TRBJ2-7): GAGVSQTPSNKVTEKGKYVELRCDPISGHTALYWYRQSLGQGPEFLIYFQGTGAADDSGLPNDRFFAVRPEGSVSTLKIQRTERGDSAVYLCASSLTAGPTYEQYFGPGTRLTVT.

This clone has more than one count but fewer than ten. The chain combines TRBV14 with TRBJ2-3, with D perhaps matching TRBD1 (5 bases). Germline CDR1 and CDR2: SGHDN and FVKESK. This CDR3 is built from 15 residues. The V end lost 3 bases, the J end lost 1 base, and 11 bases lay between the germline ends. For the CDR3, the DNA is TGTGCCAGCAGCCACAGGGTTGATGGCACAGATACGCAGTATTTT. Translated, it gives CASSHRVDGTDTQYF.

The J gene is TRBJ1-2, the V gene TRBV12-5; 10 bases map to TRBD1. This CDR3 region has 16 residues. Trimming removed 2 bases from V and 3 bases from J; junction bases left unmatched: 6. The germline V gene encodes CDR1 LGHNT and CDR2 FRNRAP. This CDR3 reads CASGLTPGQGDYGYTF. The CDR3 DNA sequence: TGTGCTAGTGGTTTGACGCCCGGACAGGGGGACTATGGCTACACCTTC.

The J gene is TRBJ1-1, the V gene TRBV10-3, with D possibly matching TRBD1 (6 bases). Trimming shortened V by 4 bases and J by 1 base, and 10 bases separated the two germline ends. The CDR3 contains 14 residues. CDR1 ENHRY and CDR2 SYGVKD come from the germline V gene. The CDR3 nucleotides read TGTGCCATCAGTGCGGGACACTCGAACACTGAAGCTTTCTTT. Translated, it gives CAISAGHSNTEAFF.

This chain uses TRBV27 with TRBJ1-4; TRBD1 aligns across 9 bases. The germline V gene has CDR1 MNHEY and CDR2 SMNVEV (reference sequence). The CDR3 is 14 residues long. Trimming at V came to 6 bases and at J to 8 bases, leaving 7 bases not matched to a gene. Here the CDR3 DNA reads TGTGCCAGCAGCGCGGGACAGGGTAAAGAAAAACTGTTTTTT. Its protein product is CASSAGQGKEKLFF.

This rearrangement joins TRBV3-1 (or the pseudogene TRBV3-2) to TRBJ1-3; D gene unclear. Germline loops: CDR1 LGHDT, CDR2 YNNKEL (reference sequence). This CDR3 is 15 amino acids long. Trimming stripped 4 bases from V and 6 bases from J, with 16 bases between. CDR3 amino acids: CASSRSLVAVNTIYF. As DNA, the CDR3 is TGTGCCAGCAGCCGCAGCCTCGTCGCGGTAAACACCATATATTTT.

The chain uses TRBV4-1 and TRBJ1-5, with 10 bases aligning to TRBD1. V gave up 1 base and J gave up 6 bases; unmatched junction bases: 9. This CDR3 spans 17 amino acids. Per the germline V gene, CDR1 is MGHRA and CDR2 is YSYEKL. CDR3: CASSQVGRDRGIQPQHF. The CDR3 bases are TGCGCCAGCAGCCAAGTAGGTCGGGACAGGGGAATTCAGCCCCAGCATTTT.

A few counts support this clone. This chain connects TRBV2 to TRBJ1-2, with TRBD1 as a possible D gene (6 bases). The CDR3 has 14 residues. Germline V lookup: CDR1 SNHLY, CDR2 FYNNEI. Trimming took 1 base from V and 7 from J, leaving 13 bases between them. The DNA of the CDR3 is TGTGCCAGCAGTGAAGGAAAGGGCAGGGGTGGCTACACCTTC. It is translated as CASSEGKGRGGYTF. Together with reference TRBV2 and TRBJ1-2, the CDR3 gives the full variable domain: EPEVTQTPSHQVTQMGQEVILRCVPISNHLYFYWYRQILGQKVEFLVSFYNNEISEKSEIFDDQFSVERPDGSNFTLKIRSTKLEDSAMYFCASSEGKGRGGYTFGSGTRLTVV.

This chain joins TRBV11-3 and TRBJ2-7; D gene unclear. This CDR3 is built from 13 residues. CDR1 SGHNT and CDR2 YENEEA come from the germline V gene. Trimming shortened V by 5 bases and J by 0 bases, and 8 bases separated the two germline ends. CDR3 protein: CASSKRGSYEQYF. The DNA of the CDR3 is TGTGCCAGCAGCAAGAGAGGCTCCTACGAGCAGTACTTC.

The CDR3 loop reads CASSLTGSDGYTF. The CDR3 bases are TGCGCCAGCAGCTTGACAGGGAGCGATGGCTACACCTTC. V is TRBV5-1 and J is TRBJ1-2; D is perhaps TRBD1 (6 bases). The V gene's germline CDR1 is SGHRS and CDR2 YFSETQ. There are 13 residues in the CDR3. The V and J ends lost 1 base and 6 bases respectively, with 10 bases between them.

The gene calls are TRBV4-2 and TRBJ2-3; maybe TRBD1 (6 bases). The ends were cut back, 0 bases at V and 0 bases at J, with 10 bases in the middle. Per germline, CDR1 LGHNA and CDR2 YNFKEQ. The CDR3 contains 16 residues. The CDR3 nucleotides are TGTGCCAGCAGCCAAGATATTGACAGGAGCACAGATACGCAGTATTTT. Protein sequence: CASSQDIDRSTDTQYF.